Given below is one TCR beta chain in context. What it binds is unknown. Original processing notes: Junction-only sequences produced by ImmunoSEQ had no quality scores, so filtering differed. Assay: immunoSEQ multiplex PCR; the TCRdb copy retains only in-frame clones and omits some. That table gives V, J and clone size, and the DNA gave D and trimming. The sample lists some 530,000 clones; approximately 80% were seen once. This specimen belongs to a study of shared clonotypes between healthy human individuals. Study as a whole: The cohort comprised a couple of women and a few men. Their ages spanned 18 to 49 years.

General study results and limits: Clonotype sharing among donors was thought likely to change with sequencing depth.

This TCR derives from a woman aged 40 to 50 in good health. Some clones in this sample may be carry-over from other donors' samples. The sequenced sample was PBMCs.

The CDR3 is CASSQVAGAGSFF. Written as DNA, the CDR3 is TGCGCCAGCAGCCAAGTTGCAGGGGCCGGTTCCTTCTTT. V is TRBV4-3 and J is TRBJ1-1, with D perhaps matching TRBD1 (6 bases). Germline V gene data show CDR1 as LGHNA and CDR2 as YSLEER. Trimming removed 1 base at V and 14 bases at J, with 17 bases between. The CDR3 spans 13 residues.